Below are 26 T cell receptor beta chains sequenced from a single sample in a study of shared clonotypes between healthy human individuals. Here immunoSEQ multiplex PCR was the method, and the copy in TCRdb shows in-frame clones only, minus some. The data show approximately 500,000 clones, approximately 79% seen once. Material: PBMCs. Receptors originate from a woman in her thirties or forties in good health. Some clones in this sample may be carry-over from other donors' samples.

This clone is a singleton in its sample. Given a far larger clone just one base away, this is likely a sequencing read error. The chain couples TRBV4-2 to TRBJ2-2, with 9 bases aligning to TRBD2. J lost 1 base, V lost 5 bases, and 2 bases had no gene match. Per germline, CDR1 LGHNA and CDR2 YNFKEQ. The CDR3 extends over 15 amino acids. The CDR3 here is CASSLTSGNTGELFF. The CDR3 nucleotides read TGTGCCAGCAGCTTGACTAGCGGGAACACCGGGGAGCTGTTTTTT.

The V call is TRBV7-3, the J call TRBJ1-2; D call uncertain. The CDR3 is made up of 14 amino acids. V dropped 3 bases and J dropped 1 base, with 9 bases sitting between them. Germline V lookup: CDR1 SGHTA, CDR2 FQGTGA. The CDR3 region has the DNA TGTGCCAGCAGCTTCGGAGGGAGTAACTATGGCTACACCTTC. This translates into CASSFGGSNYGYTF.

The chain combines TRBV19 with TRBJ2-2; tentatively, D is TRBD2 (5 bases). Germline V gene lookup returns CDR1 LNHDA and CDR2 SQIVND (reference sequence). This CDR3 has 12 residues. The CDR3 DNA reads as TGTGCGGGAGTGTCGAACACCGGGGAGCTGTTTTTT. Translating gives CAGVSNTGELFF.

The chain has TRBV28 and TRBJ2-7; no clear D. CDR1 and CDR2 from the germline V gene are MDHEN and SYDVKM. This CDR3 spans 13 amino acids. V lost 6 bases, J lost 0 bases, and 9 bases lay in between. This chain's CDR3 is CASRDVLSYEQYF. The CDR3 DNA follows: TGTGCCAGCAGGGACGTCCTCTCCTACGAGCAGTACTTC.

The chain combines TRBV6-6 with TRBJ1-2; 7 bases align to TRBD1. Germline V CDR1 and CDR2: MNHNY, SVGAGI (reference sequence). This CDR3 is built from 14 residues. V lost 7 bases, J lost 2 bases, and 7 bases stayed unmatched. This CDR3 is CASTRQGKNYGYTF. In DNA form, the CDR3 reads TGTGCCAGCACCAGACAGGGAAAGAACTATGGCTACACCTTC.

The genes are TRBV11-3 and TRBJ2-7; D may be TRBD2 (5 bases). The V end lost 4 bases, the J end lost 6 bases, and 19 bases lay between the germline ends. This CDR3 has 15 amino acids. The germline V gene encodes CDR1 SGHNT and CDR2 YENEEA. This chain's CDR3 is CASSSTTGLASEQYF. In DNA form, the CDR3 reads TGTGCCAGCAGCTCAACCACCGGACTCGCCTCCGAGCAGTACTTC. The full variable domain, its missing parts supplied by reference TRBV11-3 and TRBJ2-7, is EAGVVQSPRYKIIEKKQPVAFWCNPISGHNTLYWYLQNLGQGPELLIRYENEEAVDDSQLPKDRFSAERLKGVDSTLKIQPAELGDSAVYLCASSSTTGLASEQYFGPGTRLTVT.

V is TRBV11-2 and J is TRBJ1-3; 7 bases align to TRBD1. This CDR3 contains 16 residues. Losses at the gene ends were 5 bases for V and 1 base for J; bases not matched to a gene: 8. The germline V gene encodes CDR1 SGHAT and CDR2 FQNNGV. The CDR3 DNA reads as TGTGCCAGCAGCCCTAGACAGGGAAGTTCTGGAAACACCATATATTTT. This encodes CASSPRQGSSGNTIYF.

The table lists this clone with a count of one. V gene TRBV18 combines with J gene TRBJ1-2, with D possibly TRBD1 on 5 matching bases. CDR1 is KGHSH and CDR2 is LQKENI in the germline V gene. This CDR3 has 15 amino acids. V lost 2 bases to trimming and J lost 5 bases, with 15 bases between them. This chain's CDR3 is CASSPGGDLKYGYTF. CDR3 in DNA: TGTGCCAGCTCACCAGGGGGGGACCTTAAGTATGGCTACACCTTC.

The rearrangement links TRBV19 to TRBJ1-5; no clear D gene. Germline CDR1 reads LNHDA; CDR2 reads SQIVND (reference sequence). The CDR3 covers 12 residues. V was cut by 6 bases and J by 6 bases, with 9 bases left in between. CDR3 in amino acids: CASSRSGQPQHF. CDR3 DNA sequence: TGTGCCAGTAGCCGTTCGGGTCAGCCCCAGCATTTT.

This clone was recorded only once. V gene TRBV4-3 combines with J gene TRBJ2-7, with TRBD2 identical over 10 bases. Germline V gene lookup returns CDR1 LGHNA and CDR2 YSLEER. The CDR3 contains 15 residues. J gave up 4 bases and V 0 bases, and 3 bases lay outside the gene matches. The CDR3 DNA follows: TGCGCCAGCAGCCAAGATACTAGCGGGATTTACGAGCAGTACTTC. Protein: CASSQDTSGIYEQYF.

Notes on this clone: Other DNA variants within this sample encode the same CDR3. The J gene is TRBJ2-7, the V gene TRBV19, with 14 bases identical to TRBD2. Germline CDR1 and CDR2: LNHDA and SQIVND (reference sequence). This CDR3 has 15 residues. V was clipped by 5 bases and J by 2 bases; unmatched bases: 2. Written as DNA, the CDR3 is TGTGCCAGTAGTCCGGGACTAGCGGGAGCCTACGAGCAGTACTTC. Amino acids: CASSPGLAGAYEQYF.

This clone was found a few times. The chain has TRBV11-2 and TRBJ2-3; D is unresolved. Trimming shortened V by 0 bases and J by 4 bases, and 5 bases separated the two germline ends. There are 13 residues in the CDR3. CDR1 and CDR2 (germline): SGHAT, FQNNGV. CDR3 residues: CASSLEPADTQYF. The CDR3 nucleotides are TGTGCCAGCAGCTTAGAACCGGCAGATACGCAGTATTTT.

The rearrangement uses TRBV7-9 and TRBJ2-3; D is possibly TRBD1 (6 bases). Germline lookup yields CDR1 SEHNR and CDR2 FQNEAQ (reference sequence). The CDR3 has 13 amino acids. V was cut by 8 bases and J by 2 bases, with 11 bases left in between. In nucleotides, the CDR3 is TGTGCCAGCGAACAGGGAAACACAGATACGCAGTATTTT. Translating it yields CASEQGNTDTQYF.

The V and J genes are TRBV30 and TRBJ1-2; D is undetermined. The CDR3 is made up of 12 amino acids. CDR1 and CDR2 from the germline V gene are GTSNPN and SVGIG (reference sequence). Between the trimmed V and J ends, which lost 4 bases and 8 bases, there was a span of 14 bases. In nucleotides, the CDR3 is TGTGCCTGGACACCGCCACTGGTGGGCTACACCTTC. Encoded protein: CAWTPPLVGYTF. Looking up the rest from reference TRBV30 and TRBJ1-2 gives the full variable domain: SQTIHQWPATLVQPVGSPLSLECTVEGTSNPNLYWYRQAAGRGLQLLFYSVGIGQISSEVPQNLSASRPQDRQFILSSKKLLLSDSGFYLCAWTPPLVGYTFGSGTRLTVV.

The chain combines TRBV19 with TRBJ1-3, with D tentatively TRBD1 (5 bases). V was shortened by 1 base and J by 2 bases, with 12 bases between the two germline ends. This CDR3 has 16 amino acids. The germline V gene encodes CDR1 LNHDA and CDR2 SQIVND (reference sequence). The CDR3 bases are TGTGCCAGTAGTATAGCCGGGGGAAGGGCTGGAAACACCATATATTTT. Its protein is CASSIAGGRAGNTIYF.

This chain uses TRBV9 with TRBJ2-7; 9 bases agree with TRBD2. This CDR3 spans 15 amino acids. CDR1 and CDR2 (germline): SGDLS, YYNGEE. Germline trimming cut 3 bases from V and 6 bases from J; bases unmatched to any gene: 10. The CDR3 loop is CASSASSGKGSEQYF. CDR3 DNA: TGTGCCAGCAGCGCCTCTAGCGGGAAGGGGTCCGAGCAGTACTTC.

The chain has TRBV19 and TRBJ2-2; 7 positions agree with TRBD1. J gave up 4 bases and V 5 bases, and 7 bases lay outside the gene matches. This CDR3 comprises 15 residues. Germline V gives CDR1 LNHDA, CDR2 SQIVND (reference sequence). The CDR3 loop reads CASSEGQRLTGELFF. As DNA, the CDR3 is TGTGCCAGTAGTGAGGGACAGCGTCTCACCGGGGAGCTGTTTTTT.

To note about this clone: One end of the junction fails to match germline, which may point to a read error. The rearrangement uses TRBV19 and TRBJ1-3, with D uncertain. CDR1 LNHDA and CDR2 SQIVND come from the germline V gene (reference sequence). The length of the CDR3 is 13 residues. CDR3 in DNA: TGTGCCAGTAGGATAGGCTCTGGAAACACCATATATTTT. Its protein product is CASRIGSGNTIYF.

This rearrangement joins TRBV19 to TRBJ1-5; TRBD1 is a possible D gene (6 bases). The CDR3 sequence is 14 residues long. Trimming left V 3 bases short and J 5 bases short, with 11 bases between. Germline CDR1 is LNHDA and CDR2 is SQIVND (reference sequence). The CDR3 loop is CASSIGGRDQPQHF. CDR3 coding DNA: TGTGCCAGTAGTATCGGGGGCAGGGATCAGCCCCAGCATTTT.

CDR3 residues: CASSSRTSGSDTQYF. As DNA, the CDR3 is TGCGCCAGCAGTTCTCGGACTAGCGGGAGTGATACGCAGTATTTT. The chain is built from TRBV5-1 and TRBJ2-3; 13 bases map to TRBD2. This CDR3 contains 15 residues. Trimming removed 5 bases from V and 6 bases from J; junction bases left unmatched: 6. Germline V gene sequence: CDR1 SGHRS, CDR2 YFSETQ.

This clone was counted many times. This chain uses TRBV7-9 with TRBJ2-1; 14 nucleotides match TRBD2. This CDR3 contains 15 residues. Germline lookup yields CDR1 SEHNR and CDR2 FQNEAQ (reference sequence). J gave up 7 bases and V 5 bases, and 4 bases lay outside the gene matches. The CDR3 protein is CASSPRTSGRNEQFF. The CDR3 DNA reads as TGTGCCAGCAGCCCTCGGACTAGCGGGAGGAATGAGCAGTTCTTC.

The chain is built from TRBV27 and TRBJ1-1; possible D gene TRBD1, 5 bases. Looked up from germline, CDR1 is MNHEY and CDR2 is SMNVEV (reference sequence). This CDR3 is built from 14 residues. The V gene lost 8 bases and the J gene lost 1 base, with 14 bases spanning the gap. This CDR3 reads CASGLGRWNTEAFF. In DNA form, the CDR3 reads TGTGCCAGCGGCTTGGGACGCTGGAACACTGAAGCTTTCTTT.

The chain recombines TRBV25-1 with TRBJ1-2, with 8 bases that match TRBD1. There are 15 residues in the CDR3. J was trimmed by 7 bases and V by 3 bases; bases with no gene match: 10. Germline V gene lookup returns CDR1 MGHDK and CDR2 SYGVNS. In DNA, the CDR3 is TGTGCCAGCAGTGATTGGCGGGACAGGTCTGGTGGCTACACCTTC. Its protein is CASSDWRDRSGGYTF.

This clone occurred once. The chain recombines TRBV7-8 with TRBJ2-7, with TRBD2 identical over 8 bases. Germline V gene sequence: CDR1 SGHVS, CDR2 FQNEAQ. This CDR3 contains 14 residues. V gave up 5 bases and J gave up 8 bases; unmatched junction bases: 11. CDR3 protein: CASSPQSGGGKQYF. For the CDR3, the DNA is TGTGCCAGCAGCCCGCAATCGGGGGGGGGCAAGCAGTACTTC. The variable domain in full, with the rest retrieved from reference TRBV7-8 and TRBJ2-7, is GAGVSQSPRYKVAKRGQDVALRCDPISGHVSLFWYQQALGQGPEFLTYFQNEAQLDKSGLPSDRFFAERPEGSVSTLKIQRTQQEDSAVYLCASSPQSGGGKQYFGPGTRLTVT.

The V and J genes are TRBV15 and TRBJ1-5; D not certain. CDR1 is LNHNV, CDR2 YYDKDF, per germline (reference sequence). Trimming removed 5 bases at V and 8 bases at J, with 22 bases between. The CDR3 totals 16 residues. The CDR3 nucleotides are TGTGCCACCAGCTCTTCCCGGACCGGGCTTTGGAAGCCCCAGCATTTT. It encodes CATSSSRTGLWKPQHF. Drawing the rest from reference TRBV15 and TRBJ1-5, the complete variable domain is DAMVIQNPRYQVTQFGKPVTLSCSQTLNHNVMYWYQQKSSQAPKLLFHYYDKDFNNEADTPDNFQSRRPNTSFCFLDIRSPGLGDTAMYLCATSSSRTGLWKPQHFGDGTRLSIL.

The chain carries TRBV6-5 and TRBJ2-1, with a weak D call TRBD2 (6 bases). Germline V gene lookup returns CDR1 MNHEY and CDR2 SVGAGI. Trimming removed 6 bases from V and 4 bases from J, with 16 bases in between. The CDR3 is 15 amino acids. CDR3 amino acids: CASRSLGGVYNEQFF. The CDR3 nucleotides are TGTGCCAGCAGGTCTCTAGGAGGGGTTTACAATGAGCAGTTCTTC.